This T cell receptor beta chain comes out of a study of blood T cell repertoires in COVID-19. The overall study: The analysed material was cDNA or gDNA that came from T cells, B-cell-depleted T cells, or PBMCs.

The V gene's germline CDR1 is LNHDA and CDR2 SQIVND (reference sequence). The CDR3 extends over 14 amino acids. V was pared by 8 bases and J by 0 bases, with 6 bases of the junction left unmatched. Authors' processing steps: For nucleated cells, counts were estimated from reference gene primer amplification. Libraries were prepared by immunoSEQ multiplex PCR; TCRdb keeps only in-frame clonotypes and omits some of them. V and J calls and clone size are copied from that table; D and trimming were computed from the DNA. The table has more than 150,000 clones, approximately 87% seen once. The clonotype was recovered from a man in his forties with active or convalescent COVID-19. The chain combines TRBV19 with TRBJ1-1; 7 bases map to TRBD1. Material for sequencing was peripheral blood. The DNA of the CDR3 is TGTGCCAGTCGACAGGGTCTCATGAACACTGAAGCTTTCTTT. Translating gives CASRQGLMNTEAFF.